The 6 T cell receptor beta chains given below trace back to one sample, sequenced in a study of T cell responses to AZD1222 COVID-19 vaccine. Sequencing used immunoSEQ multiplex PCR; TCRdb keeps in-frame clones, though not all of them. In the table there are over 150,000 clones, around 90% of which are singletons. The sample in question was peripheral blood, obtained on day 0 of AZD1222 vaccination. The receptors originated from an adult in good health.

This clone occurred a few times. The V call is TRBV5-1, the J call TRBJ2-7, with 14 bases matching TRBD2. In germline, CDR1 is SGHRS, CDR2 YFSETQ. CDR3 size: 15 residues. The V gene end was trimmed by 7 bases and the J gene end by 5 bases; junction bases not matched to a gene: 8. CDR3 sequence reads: CASERTSGGLNEQYF. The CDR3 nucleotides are TGCGCCAGCGAAAGGACTAGCGGGGGGCTTAACGAGCAGTACTTC. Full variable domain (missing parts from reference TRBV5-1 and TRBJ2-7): KAGVTQTPRYLIKTRGQQVTLSCSPISGHRSVSWYQQTPGQGLQFLFEYFSETQRNKGNFPGRFSGRQFSNSRSEMNVSTLELGDSALYLCASERTSGGLNEQYFGPGTRLTVT.

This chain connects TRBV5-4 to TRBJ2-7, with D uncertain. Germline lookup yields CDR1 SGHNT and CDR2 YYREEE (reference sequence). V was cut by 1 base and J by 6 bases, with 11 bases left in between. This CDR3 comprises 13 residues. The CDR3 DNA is TGTGCCAGCAGCTTGATCAATTCCGGCGAGCAGTACTTC. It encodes CASSLINSGEQYF.

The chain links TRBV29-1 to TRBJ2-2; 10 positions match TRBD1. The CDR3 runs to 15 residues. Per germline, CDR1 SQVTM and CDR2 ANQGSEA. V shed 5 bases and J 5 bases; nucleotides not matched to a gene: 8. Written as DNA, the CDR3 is TGCAGCGTTCGGAGACAGGGGGCAGGAACCGGGGAGCTGTTTTTT. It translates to CSVRRQGAGTGELFF.

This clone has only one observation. The CDR3 region has the DNA TGTGCCAGCAGTGTCGGGGGAGGAGGGAGCAATCAGCCCCAGCATTTT. This gives the protein CASSVGGGGSNQPQHF. The V and J genes are TRBV2 and TRBJ1-5; a weak D match, TRBD1 (5 bases). The CDR3 runs to 16 residues. The V end was cut by 4 bases, the J end by 1 base, with 14 bases between. The germline gives CDR1 SNHLY, CDR2 FYNNEI.

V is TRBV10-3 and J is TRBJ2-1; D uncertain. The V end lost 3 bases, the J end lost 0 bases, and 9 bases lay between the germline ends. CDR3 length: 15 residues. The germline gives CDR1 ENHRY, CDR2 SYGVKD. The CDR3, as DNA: TGTGCCATCAGTGACAAGTCCAGCTCCTACAATGAGCAGTTCTTC. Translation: CAISDKSSSYNEQFF.

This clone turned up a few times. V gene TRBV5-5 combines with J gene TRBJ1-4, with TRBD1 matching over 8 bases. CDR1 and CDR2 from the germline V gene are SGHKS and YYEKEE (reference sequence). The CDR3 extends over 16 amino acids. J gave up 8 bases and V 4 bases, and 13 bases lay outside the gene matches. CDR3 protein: CASSVGQDFLVEKLFF. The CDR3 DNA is TGTGCCAGCAGCGTGGGACAGGACTTCCTCGTGGAAAAACTGTTTTTT.